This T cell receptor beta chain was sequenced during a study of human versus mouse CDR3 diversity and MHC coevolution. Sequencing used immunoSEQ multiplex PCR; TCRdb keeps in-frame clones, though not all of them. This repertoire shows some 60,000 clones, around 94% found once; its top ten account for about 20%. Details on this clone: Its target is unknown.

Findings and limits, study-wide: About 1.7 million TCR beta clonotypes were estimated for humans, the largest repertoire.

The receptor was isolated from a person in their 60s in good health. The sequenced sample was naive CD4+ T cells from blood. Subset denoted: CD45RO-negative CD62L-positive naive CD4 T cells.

This chain's CDR3 is CASSVPGGVTGELFF. The CDR3 region has the DNA TGTGCCAGCAGCGTCCCGGGAGGGGTCACCGGGGAGCTGTTTTTT. The V call is TRBV7-3, the J call TRBJ2-2, with 8 nucleotides matching TRBD2. Germline-derived CDR1 and CDR2 are SGHTA and FQGTGA. Losses at the gene ends were 5 bases for V and 4 bases for J; bases not matched to a gene: 6. There are 15 residues in the CDR3.